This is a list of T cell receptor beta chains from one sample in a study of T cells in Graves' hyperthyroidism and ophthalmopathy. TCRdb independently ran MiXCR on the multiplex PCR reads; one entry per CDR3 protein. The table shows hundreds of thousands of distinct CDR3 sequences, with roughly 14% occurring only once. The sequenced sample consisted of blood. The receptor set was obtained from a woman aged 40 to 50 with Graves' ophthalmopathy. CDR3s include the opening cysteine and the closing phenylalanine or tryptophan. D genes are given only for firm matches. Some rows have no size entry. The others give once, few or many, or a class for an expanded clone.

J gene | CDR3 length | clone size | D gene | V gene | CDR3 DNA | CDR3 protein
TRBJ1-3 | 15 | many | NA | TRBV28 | TGTGCCAGCAGCCCACTGTTAGGTGGTGGAAACACCATATATTTT | CASSPLLGGGNTIYF
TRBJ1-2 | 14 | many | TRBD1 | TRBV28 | TGTGCCAGCAGGGAAACAGGGGGCGCGTGGGGCTACACCTTC | CASRETGGAWGYTF
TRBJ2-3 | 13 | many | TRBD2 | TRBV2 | TGTGCCAGCAGTGGGGAGGGTACCGGTACGCAGTATTTT | CASSGEGTGTQYF
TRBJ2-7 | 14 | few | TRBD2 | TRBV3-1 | TGTGCCAGCAGCCAAGTCTTAGCGGGAGGTGAGCAGTACTTC | CASSQVLAGGEQYF
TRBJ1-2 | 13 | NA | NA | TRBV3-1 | TGTGCCAGCAGCCGGGAAGGGGGACGAGGCTACACCTTC | CASSREGGRGYTF
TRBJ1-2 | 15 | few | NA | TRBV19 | TGTGCCAGTAGGACGAGCAACAGCGCTTCCTATGGCTACACCTTC | CASRTSNSASYGYTF
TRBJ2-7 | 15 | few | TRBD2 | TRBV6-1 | TGTGCCAGCAGTCCAGAAGCGGGAGGGCCGGGCGAGCAGTACTTC | CASSPEAGGPGEQYF
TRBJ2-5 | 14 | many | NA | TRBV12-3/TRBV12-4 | TGTGCCAGCAGTTTTAGGACGCCTAGAGAGACCCAGTACTTC | CASSFRTPRETQYF
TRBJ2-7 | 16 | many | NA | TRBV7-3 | TGTGCCAGCAGCTTAAATGGGGGACGGGCGTTGGGGGAGCAGTACTTC | CASSLNGGRALGEQYF
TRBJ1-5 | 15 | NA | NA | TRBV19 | TGTGCCAGTAGTCCCCGGGGGGATAGCAATCAGCCCCAGCATTTT | CASSPRGDSNQPQHF
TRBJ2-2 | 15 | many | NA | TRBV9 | TGTGCCAGCAGCGTATCCGAGGGGAACACCGGGGAGCTGTTTTTT | CASSVSEGNTGELFF
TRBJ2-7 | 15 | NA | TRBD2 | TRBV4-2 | TGTGCCAGCAGCCAAGACTTGGGACTAGCGGGCGAGCAGTACTTC | CASSQDLGLAGEQYF
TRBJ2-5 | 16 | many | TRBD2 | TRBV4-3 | TGCGCCAGCAGCCAAGATAGGAGCGGGAGCGGGGAGACCCAGTACTTC | CASSQDRSGSGETQYF
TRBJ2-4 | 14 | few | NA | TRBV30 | TGTGCCTGGAGTCAAGGGGTGGCCAAAAACATTCAGTACTTC | CAWSQGVAKNIQYF
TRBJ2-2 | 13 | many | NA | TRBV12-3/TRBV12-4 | TGTGCCAGCAGTCCTACAGGGACCGGGGAGCTGTTTTTT | CASSPTGTGELFF
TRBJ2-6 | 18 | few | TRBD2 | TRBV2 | TGTGCCAGCAGTGAACGGGGGGAGGGAGAGGCCGGGGCCAACGTCCTGACTTTC | CASSERGEGEAGANVLTF
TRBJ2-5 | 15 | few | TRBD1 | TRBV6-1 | TGTGCCAGCAGTGACCCGGGACAGGGCATCGAGACCCAGTACTTC | CASSDPGQGIETQYF
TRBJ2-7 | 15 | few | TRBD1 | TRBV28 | TGTGCCAGCAGTTTCGGACAGGACCTAAGCTACGAGCAGTACTTC | CASSFGQDLSYEQYF
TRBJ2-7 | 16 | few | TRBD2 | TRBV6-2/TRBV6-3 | TGTGCCAGCACCACAAAATCTAGGGCGGGAGGAGGCGAGCAGTACTTC | CASTTKSRAGGGEQYF
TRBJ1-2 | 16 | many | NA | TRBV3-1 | TGTGCCAGCAGCCAAGATATCCTGGGACTCTGGGATGGCTACACCTTC | CASSQDILGLWDGYTF
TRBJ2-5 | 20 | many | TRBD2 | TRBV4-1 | TGCGCCAGCAGCCAAGATTCGCCCCGCTTGGTAGCGGGAGGCCAAGAGACCCAGTACTTC | CASSQDSPRLVAGGQETQYF
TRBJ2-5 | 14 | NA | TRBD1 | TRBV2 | TGTGCCAGCAACCTCGACAGGGCCCAAGAGACCCAGTACTTC | CASNLDRAQETQYF
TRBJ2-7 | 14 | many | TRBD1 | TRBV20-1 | TGCAGTGCTAGAGTTGGCAGGGGGAAGTACGAGCAGTACTTC | CSARVGRGKYEQYF
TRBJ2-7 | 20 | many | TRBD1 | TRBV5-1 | TGCGCCAGCAGCTTGCCCTCGGGACAGGCTCCCAGCGGGTTCTCCTACGAGCAGTACTTC | CASSLPSGQAPSGFSYEQYF
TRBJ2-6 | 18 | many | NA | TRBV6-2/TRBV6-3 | TGTGCCAGCAGTTACGACGGACGAATCCCATCTGGGGCCAACGTCCTGACTTTC | CASSYDGRIPSGANVLTF
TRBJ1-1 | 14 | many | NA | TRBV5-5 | TGTGCCAGCAGACATCCGGGACAAAGACTTGAAGCTTTCTTT | CASRHPGQRLEAFF
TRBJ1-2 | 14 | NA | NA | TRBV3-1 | TGTGCCAGCAGCCAAAATAATACCTGGGGGGGCTACACCTTC | CASSQNNTWGGYTF
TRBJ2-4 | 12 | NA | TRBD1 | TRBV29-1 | TGCAGCGTTATGACAGGGAAAAACATTCAGTACTTC | CSVMTGKNIQYF
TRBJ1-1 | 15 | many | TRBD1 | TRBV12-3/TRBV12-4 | TGTGCCAGCAGAGCTTTAGGGGGCACAGGCGCTGAAGCTTTCTTT | CASRALGGTGAEAFF
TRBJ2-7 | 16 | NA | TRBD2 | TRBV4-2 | TGTGCCAGCAGCCAAGACGCTAGCGGGTTCACCTACGAGCAGTACTTC | CASSQDASGFTYEQYF
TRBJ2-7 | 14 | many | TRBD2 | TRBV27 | TGTGCCAGCAGCAAAATAGCGGGAGTGGGTGAGCAGTACTTC | CASSKIAGVGEQYF
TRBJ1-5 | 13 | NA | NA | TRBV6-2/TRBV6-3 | TGTGCCAGCAGTTACCTGAGTCATCAGCCCCAGCATTTT | CASSYLSHQPQHF
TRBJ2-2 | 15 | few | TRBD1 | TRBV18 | TGTGCCAACTCTCGCCAGGGGGCCTACACCGGGGAGCTGTTTTTT | CANSRQGAYTGELFF
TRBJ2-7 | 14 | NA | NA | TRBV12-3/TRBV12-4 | TGTGCCAGCAGATCGACAGGTGCCAGCTACGAGCAGTACTTC | CASRSTGASYEQYF
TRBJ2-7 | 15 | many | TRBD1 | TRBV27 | TGTGCCAGCAGTTTATACCAGGGGGAAACCTACGAGCAGTACTTC | CASSLYQGETYEQYF
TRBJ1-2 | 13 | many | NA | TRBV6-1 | TGTGCCAGCAGTGATTGGGAACTCTATGGCTACACCTTC | CASSDWELYGYTF
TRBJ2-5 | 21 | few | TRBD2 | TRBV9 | TGTGCCAGCAGCGTAGGGGATGCAGCTGGGCTAGCGGGAGCCCTAGGAGAGACCCAGTACTTC | CASSVGDAAGLAGALGETQYF
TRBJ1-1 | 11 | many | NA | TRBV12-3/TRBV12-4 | TGTGCCAGCAGTAGACAATCCCTAGCTTTCTTT | CASSRQSLAFF
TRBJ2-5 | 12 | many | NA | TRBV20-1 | TGCAGTGCTGGACAGTACCAAGAGACCCAGTACTTC | CSAGQYQETQYF
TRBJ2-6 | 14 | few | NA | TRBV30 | TGTGCCTGGGATCCACACTCTGGGGCCAACGTCCTGACTTTC | CAWDPHSGANVLTF